Each of the 15 T cell receptor beta chains below was sequenced from the same sample in a study of technical replicates of blood from several donors. Profiled with immunoSEQ multiplex PCR; TCRdb holds only in-frame clones, not every one. The table has about 81,000 clones, 96% seen once. Sequenced sample: T cells isolated from PBMCs. The receptor source for this set is a human donor in good health.

The chain joins TRBV21-1 to TRBJ1-1; the table's TRBD1 call for D was not verified on the DNA. TRBV21-1 is reported as a pseudogene. The CDR3 is 18 residues long. CDR3 residues: CASSKSNHNRGRNTEAFF. CDR3 nucleotides: TGTGCCAGCAGCAAATCCAACCATAACAGGGGCCGGAACACTGAAGCTTTCTTT.

The V call is TRBV28, the J call TRBJ2-7; 13 nucleotides agree with TRBD2. Germline CDR1 and CDR2: MDHEN and SYDVKM. This CDR3 is 18 amino acids long. V gave up 6 bases and J gave up 1 base; unmatched junction bases: 12. DNA for the CDR3: TGTGCCAGCAGCCTCAACCTTTGGACTAGCGGGGGTTCCTACGAGCAGTACTTC. This sequence encodes CASSLNLWTSGGSYEQYF. Full variable domain (rest looked up from reference TRBV28 and TRBJ2-7): DVKVTQSSRYLVKRTGEKVFLECVQDMDHENMFWYRQDPGLGLRLIYFSYDVKMKEKGDIPEGYSVSREKKERFSLILESASTNQTSMYLCASSLNLWTSGGSYEQYFGPGTRLTVT.

The J gene is TRBJ1-1, the V gene TRBV5-4; D unclear. The germline CDR1 and CDR2 sequences are SGHNT and YYREEE (reference sequence). Trimming pared 0 bases from V and 8 bases from J, leaving 8 bases between. The CDR3 is 12 residues long. CDR3 nucleotide sequence: TGTGCCAGCAGCTTGGGTGAGTTAGAAGCTTTCTTT. It encodes CASSLGELEAFF.

The rearrangement joins TRBV20-1 to TRBJ1-1, with 7 bases that match TRBD1. J gave up 6 bases and V 2 bases, and 0 bases lay outside the gene matches. Germline CDR1 is DFQATT and CDR2 is SNEGSKA (reference sequence). The CDR3 is made up of 11 amino acids. The CDR3 nucleotides read TGCAGTGCTAGACAGGGGGCTGAAGCTTTCTTT. Protein: CSARQGAEAFF.

The chain combines TRBV9 with TRBJ1-1, with TRBD1 identical over 7 bases. Germline V gene sequence: CDR1 SGDLS, CDR2 YYNGEE. There are 13 residues in the CDR3. V was clipped by 5 bases and J by 1 base; unmatched bases: 2. CDR3 DNA sequence: TGTGCCAGCAGGGGACAGTGGAACACTGAAGCTTTCTTT. Its translation is CASRGQWNTEAFF.

The rearrangement joins TRBV9 to TRBJ2-1, with 8 bases identical to TRBD2. Losses at the gene ends were 4 bases for V and 10 bases for J; bases not matched to a gene: 13. The germline CDR1 and CDR2 sequences are SGDLS and YYNGEE. This CDR3 is built from 15 residues. The chain's CDR3 is CASSPSGGPLKEQFF. CDR3 DNA sequence: TGTGCCAGCAGCCCTTCGGGGGGGCCTCTAAAGGAGCAGTTCTTC.

This rearrangement joins TRBV29-1 to TRBJ2-5, with D perhaps TRBD1 (5 bases). The V gene's germline CDR1 is SQVTM and CDR2 ANQGSEA. V was pared by 2 bases and J by 2 bases, with 6 bases between. The CDR3 spans 12 residues. The CDR3 DNA follows: TGCAGCGTTGAAAACAGGCAAGAGACCCAGTACTTC. Its translation is CSVENRQETQYF.

In its sample, this clone was seen a few times. The chain is built from TRBV6-5 and TRBJ2-5; a possible D gene is TRBD2 (5 bases). CDR1 and CDR2 (germline): MNHEY, SVGAGI. V lost 7 bases and J lost 2, with 8 bases in between. This CDR3 has 12 amino acids. The CDR3 DNA sequence: TGTGCCAGCAAGAGGGATCAAGAGACCCAGTACTTC. Encoded protein: CASKRDQETQYF.

V gene TRBV19 combines with J gene TRBJ1-2; D call uncertain. Germline CDR1 and CDR2: LNHDA and SQIVND (reference sequence). V lost 6 bases, J lost 7 bases, and 18 bases lay in between. This CDR3 contains 14 residues. For the CDR3, the DNA is TGTGCCAGTAGATCCCCTCCTACTGCGTCTGGCTACACCTTC. Translating it yields CASRSPPTASGYTF.

The rearrangement uses TRBV7-9 and TRBJ1-4, with D perhaps matching TRBD1 (5 bases). Germline-derived CDR1 and CDR2 are SEHNR and FQNEAQ (reference sequence). This CDR3 comprises 13 residues. Trimming removed 3 bases at V and 8 bases at J, with 10 bases between. The DNA of the CDR3 is TGTGCCAGCAGCTTGGGGGGTGTCGAAAAACTGTTTTTT. Protein product: CASSLGGVEKLFF.

The rearrangement joins TRBV5-6 to TRBJ2-7, with TRBD1 identical over 9 bases. The V gene end was trimmed by 2 bases and the J gene end by 5 bases; junction bases not matched to a gene: 11. Per the germline V gene, CDR1 is SGHDT and CDR2 is YYEEEE. The CDR3 length is 16 residues. The CDR3 nucleotides read TGTGCCAGCAGCTTATTCGCCGGGACAGGGCGCCACGAGCAGTACTTC. This codes for CASSLFAGTGRHEQYF.

The chain employs TRBV28 and TRBJ1-4, with 10 bases that match TRBD1. Germline V gene lookup returns CDR1 MDHEN and CDR2 SYDVKM. The CDR3 is made up of 18 amino acids. Trimming removed 6 bases from V and 3 bases from J; junction bases left unmatched: 13. CDR3 DNA sequence: TGTGCCAGCAGACTGCTGCCGGGACAGGGGCACTCTAATGAAAAACTGTTTTTT. This translates into CASRLLPGQGHSNEKLFF.

The chain joins TRBV5-1 to TRBJ2-1; 12 bases agree with TRBD2. V lost 2 bases and J lost 10; bases outside the gene matches: 7. CDR1 and CDR2 from the germline V gene are SGHRS and YFSETQ. This CDR3 contains 15 residues. The CDR3 region has the DNA TGCGCCAGCAGCTTCAATCGACTAGCGGGAGTCGAGCAGTTCTTC. Protein: CASSFNRLAGVEQFF.

The chain combines TRBV28 with TRBJ2-7; D gene unclear. The CDR3 is 14 residues long. Germline lookup yields CDR1 MDHEN and CDR2 SYDVKM. V was clipped by 4 bases and J by 7 bases, with 17 bases between them. The CDR3 protein is CASSYGERPGEQYF. The DNA of the CDR3 is TGTGCCAGCAGTTATGGCGAGCGTCCCGGGGAGCAGTACTTC. Using reference TRBV28 and TRBJ2-7 for the parts outside the CDR3, the full variable domain is DVKVTQSSRYLVKRTGEKVFLECVQDMDHENMFWYRQDPGLGLRLIYFSYDVKMKEKGDIPEGYSVSREKKERFSLILESASTNQTSMYLCASSYGERPGEQYFGPGTRLTVT.

The chain links TRBV21-1 to TRBJ2-2; the table calls TRBD2, which could not be checked here. TRBV21-1 is an annotated pseudogene. This CDR3 spans 19 amino acids. The DNA for the CDR3 is TGTGCCACCTTCAACCTTGGACTAGCGGGAGTGGGGTACACCGGGGAGCTGTTTTTT. Amino acid sequence: CATFNLGLAGVGYTGELFF.